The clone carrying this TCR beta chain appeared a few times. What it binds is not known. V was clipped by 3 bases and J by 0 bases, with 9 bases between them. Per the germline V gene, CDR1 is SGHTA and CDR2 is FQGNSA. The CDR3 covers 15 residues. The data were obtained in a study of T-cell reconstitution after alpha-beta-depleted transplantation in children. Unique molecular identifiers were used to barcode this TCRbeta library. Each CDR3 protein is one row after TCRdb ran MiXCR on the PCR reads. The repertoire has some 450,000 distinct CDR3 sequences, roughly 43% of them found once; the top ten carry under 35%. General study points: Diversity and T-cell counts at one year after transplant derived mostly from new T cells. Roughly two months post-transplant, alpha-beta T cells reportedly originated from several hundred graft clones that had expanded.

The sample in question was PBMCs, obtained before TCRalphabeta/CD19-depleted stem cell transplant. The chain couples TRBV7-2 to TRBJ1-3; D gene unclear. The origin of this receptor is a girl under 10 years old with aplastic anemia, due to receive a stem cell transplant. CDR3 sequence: CASSFRGSSGNTIYF. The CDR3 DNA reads TGTGCCAGCAGCTTCCGGGGTAGCTCTGGAAACACCATATATTTT.